This record concerns one TCR beta chain sequence. This clone was detected only a few times. What antigen it recognizes has not been identified. Per-base quality was not reported, and no clone a single base away is much larger than it. This sample was included in a study of blood T cell repertoires in COVID-19 (dated by TCRdb to 2020 to 2021). Background for the entire study: The collaborator samples originated in the United States, Italy and Spain and spanned the acute and convalescent phases of COVID-19. The prospective study material was composed of cDNA or gDNA derived from T cells, B-cell-depleted T cells, or PBMCs. Deeply sampled blood TCRbeta repertoires from subjects exposed to, actively infected with, or recovered from COVID-19 were included in the dataset. The repertoires were made available in a free public database intended to serve as a resource for research on the immune response to SARS-CoV-2. The samples were drawn from two sources: the first 160 participants of the ongoing ImmuneRACE study, and 1,200 or so subjects contributed by 6 global collaborators. A de-identified subject ID, COVID-19 status, age in years and sex were almost always included in the sample metadata. Where HLA class I and class II types were available, the types were taken from metadata supplied by the sample provider, not from assay-based typing. The study at large found these results: How much clinical and demographic metadata was included differed by source and by participant, and the metadata was provided uncurated.

Participants in the prospective study were enrolled through a virtual design, were aged roughly 18 to 90 years, and lived in 24 United States geographic areas. Cohort assignment in the prospective study relied on participant-reported clinical history from a screening survey and a study questionnaire. ImmuneRACE Cohort 3 recovered participants were defined by two consecutive negative NP/OP PCR tests, healthcare professional clearance, or symptom resolution. In the prospective study, whole blood, serum and a nasopharyngeal or oropharyngeal swab were collected from each participant by mobile phlebotomists. Additional blood draws and questionnaires over an approximately two-month period could optionally be provided by prospective study participants. Prospective study blood samples were shipped either frozen or at room temperature before DNA extraction. The immunoSEQ Assay, a bias-controlled multiplex PCR, was used to amplify TCRbeta CDR3 regions from genomic DNA. As for how the authors treated the data: Nucleated cell counts per sample were estimated from amplification of reference gene primers within the assay. To quantify the absolute abundance of each unique TCRbeta CDR3 rearrangement, sequence reads were collapsed and filtered. For each sample, productive Simpson clonality was calculated as the square root of Simpson's diversity index across productive rearrangements. TCRdb limited this immuneACCESS table to in-frame rearrangements with V and J called. A share of clones is missing; checked studies link under half to unresolved V genes, and the rest is unexplained. From that table come the V and J calls and clone size; the DNA was used to work out D and trimming. The sample has around 290,000 clones on record, roughly nine tenths of them singletons. Of the sample, around 1.7% falls within the top ten clones.

As encoded in the germline V gene, CDR1 is SGHTA while CDR2 is FQGNSA. Spanning cysteine to phenylalanine, the CDR3 consists of 13 amino acids. Of the read, only the CDR3 DNA is kept; its 39 bases are in frame from base 1. V is clipped by 1 base and J by 3 bases, and the sequence between their germline boundaries is 5 bases long. The receptor chain draws on TRBV7-2 and TRBJ2-3, with the D gene call left open. The source material was PBMCs or T cells enriched from blood (not recorded which). This clonotype originated in a woman aged 40 to 49 who had recovered from COVID-19. For the CDR3, the sequence is CASSLVRTDTQYF. The bases read TGTGCCAGCAGCTTAGTTCGGACAGATACGCAGTATTTT.